The rows below give T cell receptor beta chains drawn from one sample of a study of blood T cell repertoires in COVID-19. Sequencing was performed with immunoSEQ multiplex PCR; in TCRdb, only in-frame clones are kept and a portion is missing. The sample yields about 94,000 clones, 78% seen once. The sequencing sample was made of peripheral blood. The receptors were gathered from a man between 65 and 85 years old with COVID-19, enrolled during active disease. Both conserved end residues are part of each CDR3. The D gene is left open where the match is weak. Some rows have no size entry. The others give once, few or many, or a class for an expanded clone.

D gene	clone size	J gene	V gene	CDR3 DNA	CDR3 protein
NA	NA	TRBJ1-5	TRBV2	TGTGCCAGCAGTGTGAGGGCCAGCAATCAGCCCCAGCATTTT	CASSVRASNQPQHF
TRBD2	NA	TRBJ2-3	TRBV9	TGTGCCAGCTCCACCGGGACTAGCGGTTTGACGGGCACAGATACGCAGTATTTT	CASSTGTSGLTGTDTQYF
NA	few	TRBJ1-3	TRBV4-1	TGCGCCAGCAGCCAAGGGTTTTTGCTAGACACCATATATTTT	CASSQGFLLDTIYF
TRBD1	NA	TRBJ1-2	TRBV6-6	TGTGCCAGCGGGGGTGATGTAAGACAGGGCCGCTACACCTTC	CASGGDVRQGRYTF
TRBD2	NA	TRBJ2-7	TRBV30	TGTGCCTGGAGTGTAGGGTCTAGCGGGAGGTGGAAATACGAGCAGTACTTC	CAWSVGSSGRWKYEQYF
NA	NA	TRBJ2-7	TRBV11-2	TGTGCCAGCAGCTTAGCAGGGCAGGGTTACGAGCAGTACTTC	CASSLAGQGYEQYF
TRBD1	NA	TRBJ1-1	TRBV2	TGTGCCGGTACAGGGGCGCTAAACACTGAAGCTTTCTTT	CAGTGALNTEAFF
TRBD1	NA	TRBJ1-6	TRBV10-2	TGCGCCAGCCGAATGACAGGGGACCCTTCACCCCTCCACTTT	CASRMTGDPSPLHF
NA	NA	TRBJ2-1	TRBV18	TGTGCCAGCTCACCCCAGGTGGGGGGATACAATGAGCAGTTCTTC	CASSPQVGGYNEQFF
TRBD2	NA	TRBJ2-2	TRBV6-5	TGTGCCAGCAGGAGAGCGGGAGGGAACACCGGGGAGCTGTTTTTT	CASRRAGGNTGELFF
NA	NA	TRBJ1-1	TRBV19	TGTGCCAGTAGTATAGATTACCGGGGGGCGCGTTCTGAAGCTTTCTTT	CASSIDYRGARSEAFF
NA	NA	TRBJ2-1	TRBV6-5	TGTGCCAGCCATCCCCCGCTAGCGATTGTTAATGAGCAGTTCTTC	CASHPPLAIVNEQFF
TRBD1	NA	TRBJ1-2	TRBV3-1/TRBV3-2	TGTGCCAGCAGCCGGGGACAGGGGGTGTATGGCTACACCTTC	CASSRGQGVYGYTF
TRBD1	few	TRBJ1-5	TRBV7-9	TGTGCCAGCAGCTTAGCCGGGACAGACAATCAGCCCCAGCATTTT	CASSLAGTDNQPQHF
NA	NA	TRBJ1-5	TRBV7-2	TGTGCCAGCAGCGCCCGAACAGGGACGGATCAGCCCCAGCATTTT	CASSARTGTDQPQHF
NA	NA	TRBJ2-3	TRBV28	TGTGCCAGCAGACAACTAGCTAGAATTACAGATACGCAGTATTTT	CASRQLARITDTQYF
TRBD1	NA	TRBJ2-3	TRBV4-1	TGCGCCAGCAGCCTTCTCCGGCAGGGACAGGGAGATACGCAGTATTTT	CASSLLRQGQGDTQYF
TRBD2	NA	TRBJ2-1	TRBV28	TGTGCCAGCAGATCCAGCGGGAGGGCCTACAATGAGCAGTTCTTC	CASRSSGRAYNEQFF
NA	NA	TRBJ2-2	TRBV3-1/TRBV3-2	TGTGCCAGCAAAAGGGACATAAACACCGGGGAGCTGTTTTTT	CASKRDINTGELFF
TRBD2	NA	TRBJ2-7	TRBV28	TGTGCCAGCATAGGAATCGAGAGACTAGCGGGAGGGTACGAGCAGTACTTC	CASIGIERLAGGYEQYF
TRBD1	few	TRBJ1-6	TRBV11-2	TGTGCCAGCAGCTTAGCCTGGACAGGCTATAATTCACCCCTCCACTTT	CASSLAWTGYNSPLHF
NA	NA	TRBJ1-2	TRBV2	TGTGCCAGCAGTGAGTCTCGGGGGGCTGGAGGCTACACCTTC	CASSESRGAGGYTF
NA	few	TRBJ2-5	TRBV9	TGTGCCAGCAGCGTAGCTCGAGGGATGGGTGGGGAGACCCAGTACTTC	CASSVARGMGGETQYF
NA	few	TRBJ2-5	TRBV3-1/TRBV3-2	TGTGCCAGCATCCTAAGCGGTGGCCGAGAGACCCAGTACTTC	CASILSGGRETQYF
TRBD1	NA	TRBJ1-1	TRBV6-1	TGTGCCAGCAGTGATGAAACAGGGGCAGTAGCTTTCTTT	CASSDETGAVAFF
NA	NA	TRBJ2-1	TRBV6-6	TGTGCCAGCAGCCGTGGACAGATTTACAATGAGCAGTTCTTC	CASSRGQIYNEQFF
TRBD1	NA	TRBJ1-1	TRBV4-1	TGCGCCAGCAGCCAAGATAGGGGACAGGTGAACACTGAAGCTTTCTTT	CASSQDRGQVNTEAFF
NA	once	TRBJ1-4	TRBV6-5	TGTGCCAGCAGTTATATATTGCAGGGGAGTGAAAAACTGTTTTTT	CASSYILQGSEKLFF
NA	few	TRBJ1-3	TRBV15	TGTGCCACCAGCGCGGACTCAAATTCTGGAAACACCATATATTTT	CATSADSNSGNTIYF
TRBD1	medium-sized	TRBJ1-2	TRBV11-2	TGTGCCAGCAGCCCTACAGGGGGCCCATATGGCTACACCTTC	CASSPTGGPYGYTF
NA	NA	TRBJ1-6	TRBV5-1	TGCGCCAGCAGCAGCACAGCTAGCGATTCACCCCTCCACTTT	CASSSTASDSPLHF
TRBD2	once	TRBJ2-1	TRBV6-4	TGTGCCAGCAGTCCCAGCGGGAGCTCCTACAATGAGCAGTTCTTC	CASSPSGSSYNEQFF
NA	NA	TRBJ2-7	TRBV15	TGTGCCACCAGCAGATCTGACGGGGGTTCCTACGAGCAGTACTTC	CATSRSDGGSYEQYF
NA	NA	TRBJ2-1	TRBV19	TGTGCCACCCCGGGAGAGTTAAATGAGCAGTTCTTC	CATPGELNEQFF
TRBD1	few	TRBJ1-4	TRBV7-2	TGTGCCAGCAGCTTAGGGCTCCCGAGGACAGGGGAAAAACTGTTTTTT	CASSLGLPRTGEKLFF
NA	NA	TRBJ2-7	TRBV6-5	TGTGCCAGCAGTTACTCGAGTCGGGGAGTGGGGGAGCAGTACTTC	CASSYSSRGVGEQYF
NA	once	TRBJ1-3	TRBV7-6	TGTGCCAGCAGCCCAAGTTCGACAACTGGAAACACCATATATTTT	CASSPSSTTGNTIYF
TRBD1	NA	TRBJ1-5	TRBV7-2	TGTGCCAGCAGCCAGGGGGCGGGCAATCAGCCCCAGCATTTT	CASSQGAGNQPQHF
TRBD1	NA	TRBJ2-1	TRBV19	TGTGCCAGTAGTATGGCTTGGGGACAGGGCGTCGATGAGCAGTTCTTC	CASSMAWGQGVDEQFF
NA	few	TRBJ1-1	TRBV7-2	TGTGCCAGCAGTAATAGTGGGAGGGGGATGAACACTGAAGCTTTCTTT	CASSNSGRGMNTEAFF
TRBD2	once	TRBJ2-3	TRBV30	TGTGCCTGGAGTGTACTCACGGCGGGAGGGACAGATACGCAGTATTTT	CAWSVLTAGGTDTQYF
TRBD1	few	TRBJ1-6	TRBV6-5	TGTGCCAGCATTACCGGACAGGCCCTACCCCTCCACTTT	CASITGQALPLHF
NA	NA	TRBJ2-1	TRBV4-2	TGTGCCAGCACCATGTCCCGGGACATTTACAATGAGCAGTTCTTC	CASTMSRDIYNEQFF
NA	NA	TRBJ2-3	TRBV3-1/TRBV3-2	TGTGCCAGCGGTGGGGGGAGCGGAGGCACAGATACGCAGTATTTT	CASGGGSGGTDTQYF
TRBD2	NA	TRBJ2-3	TRBV13	TGTGCCAGCAGCTTAGTTCGCGGGGGAGGATTGGATACGCAGTATTTT	CASSLVRGGGLDTQYF
TRBD2	NA	TRBJ2-7	TRBV7-9	TGTGCCAGCAGCTCAAGTCCCGGGACTAGCGGAACCTACGAGCAGTACTTC	CASSSSPGTSGTYEQYF
NA	few	TRBJ1-5	TRBV6-2/TRBV6-3	TGTGCCAGCAGTTACTCCCGCCTAGGAGATCAGCCCCAGCATTTT	CASSYSRLGDQPQHF
NA	NA	TRBJ1-4	TRBV7-6	TGTGCCAGCAGCGAGAAGACCTGGGCGACTAATGAAAAACTGTTTTTT	CASSEKTWATNEKLFF
NA	NA	TRBJ1-1	TRBV14	TGTGCCAGCAGCCACTGGCAGGGGAACACTGAAGCTTTCTTT	CASSHWQGNTEAFF
NA	NA	TRBJ2-2	TRBV5-4	TGTGCCAGCAGCTTGTTGTCTACCGGGGAGCTGTTTTTT	CASSLLSTGELFF
NA	NA	TRBJ2-7	TRBV15	TGTGCCACCAGCAGAGATGACGGGACTCACCCCTACGAGCAGTACTTC	CATSRDDGTHPYEQYF
NA	NA	TRBJ2-1	TRBV20-1	TGCAGTGCTAGTCTGCGACCGGAGAGACTAAATGAGCAGTTCTTC	CSASLRPERLNEQFF
NA	NA	TRBJ2-3	TRBV11-2	TGTGCCAGCAGCTTAGGCCGGGGTATGGGATGGAGCACAGATACGCAGTATTTT	CASSLGRGMGWSTDTQYF
TRBD1	NA	TRBJ2-7	TRBV5-4	TGTGCCAGCAACTTCGGCGGGACAGGGGCACTAGTAAGCGAGCAGTACTTC	CASNFGGTGALVSEQYF